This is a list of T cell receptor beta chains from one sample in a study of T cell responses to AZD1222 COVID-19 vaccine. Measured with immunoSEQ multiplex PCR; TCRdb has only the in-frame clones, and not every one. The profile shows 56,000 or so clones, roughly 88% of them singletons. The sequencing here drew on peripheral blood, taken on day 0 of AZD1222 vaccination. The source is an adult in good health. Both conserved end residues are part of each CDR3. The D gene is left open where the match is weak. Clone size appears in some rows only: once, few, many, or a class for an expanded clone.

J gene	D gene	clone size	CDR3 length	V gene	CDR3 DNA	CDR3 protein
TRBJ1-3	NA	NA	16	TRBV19	TGTGCCAGTAGCCTACCTGCCGGGACGGGGAAAAACACCATATATTTT	CASSLPAGTGKNTIYF
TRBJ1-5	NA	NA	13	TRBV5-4	TGTGCCAGCAGCCCTGACAGAAATCAGCCCCAGCATTTT	CASSPDRNQPQHF
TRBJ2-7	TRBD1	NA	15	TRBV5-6	TGTGCCAGCAGCCTCCGGGACAGGGGGCACTACGAGCAGTACTTC	CASSLRDRGHYEQYF
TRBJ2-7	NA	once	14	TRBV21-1	TGTGCCAGCAGGGCCGGGACTTTCTCCTACGAGCAGTACTTC	CASRAGTFSYEQYF
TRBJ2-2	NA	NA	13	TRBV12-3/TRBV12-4	TGTGCCAGCAATTCAGATGCACCGGGGGAGCTGTTTTTT	CASNSDAPGELFF
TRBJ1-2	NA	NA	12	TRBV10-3	TGTGCCATCAGTGAAGGAGGGTATGGCTACACCTTC	CAISEGGYGYTF
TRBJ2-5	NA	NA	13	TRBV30	TGTGCCTGCGACGGTATTATCCAAGAGACCCAGTACTTC	CACDGIIQETQYF
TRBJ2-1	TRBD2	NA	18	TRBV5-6	TGTGCCAGCAGCTTTCTAGCGGGAGTAGCATCCTTAGACAATGAGCAGTTCTTC	CASSFLAGVASLDNEQFF
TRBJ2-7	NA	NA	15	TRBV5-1	TGCGCCAGCAGCTCCACCGGGCCCAGTTATGTCGAGCAGTACTTC	CASSSTGPSYVEQYF
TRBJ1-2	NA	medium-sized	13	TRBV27	TGTGCCAGCAGTTTTTCTCGGACGCTTGGCTACACCTTC	CASSFSRTLGYTF
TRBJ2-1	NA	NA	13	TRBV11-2	TGTGCCAGTGGGAGTACGTCCTACAATGAGCAGTTCTTC	CASGSTSYNEQFF
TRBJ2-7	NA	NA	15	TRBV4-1	TGCGCCAGCAGCCAAGTCCCCGGGGCTACCTACGAGCAGTACTTC	CASSQVPGATYEQYF
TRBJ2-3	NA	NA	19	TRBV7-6	TGTGCCAGCAGCTTGGGGAGCTTCATTACGGGATTGGGGGCAGATACGCAGTATTTT	CASSLGSFITGLGADTQYF
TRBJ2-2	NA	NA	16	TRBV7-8	TGTGCCAGCAGCTTAGCTCGGGTAAAGTTGAGCGGGGAGCTGTTTTTT	CASSLARVKLSGELFF
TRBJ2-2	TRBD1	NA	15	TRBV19	TGTGCCAGTAGTTACGGGACAGGGTTTGTCGGGGAGCTGTTTTTT	CASSYGTGFVGELFF
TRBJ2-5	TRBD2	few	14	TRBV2	TGTGCCAGCAGTGCCGGGACTATGACCGAGACCCAGTACTTC	CASSAGTMTETQYF
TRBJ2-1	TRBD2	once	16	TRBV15	TGTGCCACCAGCAGATCCACTAGCGGAGGACACAATGAGCAGTTCTTC	CATSRSTSGGHNEQFF
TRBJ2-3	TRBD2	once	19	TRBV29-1	TGCAGCGTTGAGGTTTTGGGGACTAGCGGGAGGGCGAGCACAGATACGCAGTATTTT	CSVEVLGTSGRASTDTQYF
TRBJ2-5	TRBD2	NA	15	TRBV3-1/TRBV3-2	TGTGCCAGCAGCCAAGGGACTAGCGGGATTGGGACCCAGTACTTC	CASSQGTSGIGTQYF
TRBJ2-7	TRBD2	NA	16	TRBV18	TGTGCCAGCTCACCACTTAGCGGGAGGGTGTCCTACGAGCAGTACTTC	CASSPLSGRVSYEQYF
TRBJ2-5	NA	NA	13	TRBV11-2	TGTGCCAGCAGCTCCCTGAGGGCGGAGACCCAGTACTTC	CASSSLRAETQYF
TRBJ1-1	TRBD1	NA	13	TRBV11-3	TGTGCCACCCCGGGACAGAGAAACACTGAAGCTTTCTTT	CATPGQRNTEAFF
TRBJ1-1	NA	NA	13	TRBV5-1	TGCGCCAGCAGCTTGGGCCTGAACACTGAAGCTTTCTTT	CASSLGLNTEAFF
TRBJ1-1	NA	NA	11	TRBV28	TGTGCCAGCAGTTTATTGACTGAAGCTTTCTTT	CASSLLTEAFF
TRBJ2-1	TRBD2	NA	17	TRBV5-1	TGCGCCAGCAGCTTGGGTGGTGGGGCTAGCGGGATCAATGAGCAGTTCTTC	CASSLGGGASGINEQFF
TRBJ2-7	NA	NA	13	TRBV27	TGTGCCAGCGGTAGGGCTAGCGACTACGAGCAGTACTTC	CASGRASDYEQYF
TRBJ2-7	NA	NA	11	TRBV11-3	TGTGCCAGCAGCCTCGACAGCGAGCAGTACTTC	CASSLDSEQYF
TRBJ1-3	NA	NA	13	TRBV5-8	TGTGCCCAGGGACGAGGTTCTGGAAACACCATATATTTT	CAQGRGSGNTIYF
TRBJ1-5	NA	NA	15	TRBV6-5	TGTGCCAGCGCTACCAGGGTATGGGGCAATCAGCCCCAGCATTTT	CASATRVWGNQPQHF
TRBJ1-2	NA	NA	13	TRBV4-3	TGCGCCAGCAGCCAAGACAGATTCTATGGCTACACCTTC	CASSQDRFYGYTF
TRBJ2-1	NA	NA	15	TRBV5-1	TGCGCCAGCCATGGGAGTCCTAGCTCCTACAATGAGCAGTTCTTC	CASHGSPSSYNEQFF
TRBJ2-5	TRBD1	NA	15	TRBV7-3	TGTGCCAGCAGCCCCGACAGGGGGCTCCAAGAGACCCAGTACTTC	CASSPDRGLQETQYF
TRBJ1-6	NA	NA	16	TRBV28	TGTGCCAGCAGTTCCCGGGGGGGGTCCTATAATTCACCCCTCCACTTT	CASSSRGGSYNSPLHF
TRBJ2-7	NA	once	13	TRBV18	TGTGCCAGCTCACCGGGTAATTTCTACGAGCAGTACTTC	CASSPGNFYEQYF
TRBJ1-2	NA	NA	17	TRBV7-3	TGTGCCAGCAGCTTAACTTCTGTGAGGGGGGCCTTCTATGGCTACACCTTC	CASSLTSVRGAFYGYTF
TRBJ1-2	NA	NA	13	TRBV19	TGTGCCAGTAGTATAGATCCGGGGAACAAATACACCTTC	CASSIDPGNKYTF
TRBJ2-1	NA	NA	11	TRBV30	TGTGCCTGGAGTCCGACAGGCAAGCAGTTCTTC	CAWSPTGKQFF
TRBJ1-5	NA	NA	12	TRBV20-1	TGCAGTGCTAGTCCGTGGAATCAGCCCCAGCATTTT	CSASPWNQPQHF
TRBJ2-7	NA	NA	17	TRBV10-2	TGCGCCACTCGGGCCGTGTTAAAAAAACAGGGTTTCTACGAGCAGTACTTC	CATRAVLKKQGFYEQYF
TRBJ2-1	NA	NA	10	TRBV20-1	TGCAGTGCCCAAAGAAATGAGCAGTTCTTC	CSAQRNEQFF
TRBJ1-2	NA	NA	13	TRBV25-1	TGTGCCAGCAGTGAAACAGGGACCAATGGCTACACCTTC	CASSETGTNGYTF
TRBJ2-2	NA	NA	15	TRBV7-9	TGTGCCAGCAGCCCAAGGGGGGGTAACACCGGGGAGCTGTTTTTT	CASSPRGGNTGELFF
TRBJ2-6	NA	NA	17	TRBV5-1	TGCGCCAGCAGCGCAATAACGACAGACTCTGGGGCCAACGTCCTGACTTTC	CASSAITTDSGANVLTF
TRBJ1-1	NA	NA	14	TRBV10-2	TGCGCCAGCAGAGCACGGGATTTGAACACTGAAGCTTTCTTT	CASRARDLNTEAFF